This T cell receptor beta chain originates from a study of response to subunit inactivated influenza vaccine. TCRdb reanalysed the RT-PCR reads using MiXCR and keeps one entry per CDR3 protein. The data show fewer than 750,000 distinct CDR3 sequences, with approximately 14% seen just once and approximately 12% held by the top ten. Broader study findings: Authors suggested each seasonal influenza vaccination recruits few new T cells.

The CDR3 is 13 residues long. Germline V gene sequence: CDR1 SGHAT, CDR2 FQNNGV. Trimming removed 2 bases at V and 6 bases at J, with 7 bases between. Worth noting for this clonotype: Its antigen is currently unknown.

The rearrangement joins TRBV11-2 to TRBJ2-2; D gene ambiguous. The TCR sequence derives from a man aged 50 to 59 who received an inactivated influenza vaccine. The source material was PBMCs from blood, sampled less than 13 days after vaccination. The CDR3 DNA reads as TGTGCCAGCAGCTTACGGGTGCCCGGGGAGCTGTTTTTT. Amino acids: CASSLRVPGELFF.